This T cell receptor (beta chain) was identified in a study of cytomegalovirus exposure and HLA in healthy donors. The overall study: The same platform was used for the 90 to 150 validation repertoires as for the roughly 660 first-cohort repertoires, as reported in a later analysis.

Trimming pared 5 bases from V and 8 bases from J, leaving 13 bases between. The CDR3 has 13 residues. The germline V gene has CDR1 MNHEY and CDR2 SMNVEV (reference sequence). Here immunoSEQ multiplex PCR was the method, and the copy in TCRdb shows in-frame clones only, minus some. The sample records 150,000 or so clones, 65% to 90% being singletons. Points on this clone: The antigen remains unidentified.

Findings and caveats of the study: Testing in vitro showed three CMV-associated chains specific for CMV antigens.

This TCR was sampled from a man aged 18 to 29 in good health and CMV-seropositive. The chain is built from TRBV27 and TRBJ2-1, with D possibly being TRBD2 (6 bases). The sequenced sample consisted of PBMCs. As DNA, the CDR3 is TGTGCCAGCAGTGACGGGACTTGGGATGAGCAGTTCTTC. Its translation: CASSDGTWDEQFF.